The T cell receptor beta chain under discussion was sequenced for a study of blood T cells in healthy people across ages. For the study at large: Capturing about one barcoded beta molecule per two T cells was achieved by template switching.

Each sample gave at least 6 million isolated PBMCs. Combining a sample-barcoded 5' primer with a J-beta primer mix, a second PCR ran for about 7 to 11 cycles. Each cDNA molecule was tagged by a template-switch adaptor that had 12 random nucleotides. MiXCR, applied by TCRdb to the 5' RACE reads, yields one record per CDR3 protein. The table shows 730,000 or so distinct CDR3 sequences, with around 38% occurring only once. Only a few counts were recorded for this clonotype. Its antigen is unidentified. CDR1 and CDR2 from the germline V gene are MNHEY and SVGEGT. V was clipped by 4 bases and J by 4 bases, with 17 bases between them. CDR3 length: 17 amino acids. The study's findings and limits: Roughly linearly, TCR beta diversity per million T cells fell as age increased.

This TCR was sampled from a man older than 75 in good health. The gene calls are TRBV6-2 or TRBV6-3 and TRBJ2-6; weak D call: TRBD2 (6 bases). Sequencing input: blood. CDR3 sequence: CASSSSGGQTGANVLTF. The CDR3 nucleotides are TGTGCCAGCAGTTCCTCCGGGGGTCAGACGGGGGCCAACGTCCTGACTTTC.